This T cell receptor (beta chain) was observed in a study of T-cell memory formation after mild COVID-19. Background on the study: There were largely donor-specific TCR clusters.

The CDR3 has 13 amino acids. In germline, CDR1 is LNHDA, CDR2 SQIVND (reference sequence). Between the trimmed V and J ends, which lost 7 bases and 2 bases, there was a span of 11 bases. A remark on this clonotype: Its target is not known.

Constant-segment-primed 5'RACE gave TCR alpha and TCR beta cDNA libraries with sample barcodes and UMIs. TCRdb reprocessed the 5' RACE reads with MiXCR, giving one entry per CDR3 protein. The table records around 300,000 distinct CDR3 sequences, roughly a fifth of them present only once. Study-level findings and limits: Later expanders leaned CD4+, whereas clones that contracted between day 15 and 85 were balanced CD4/CD8. Within pre-infection memory, some responding clones were found, suggesting cross-reactive memory joined.

The sample was PBMCs or a T cell subset sorted from them (not recorded which). This receptor was taken from a man aged 18 to 29 who had mild COVID-19 (a few samples of this study predate the infection). Cell type and time point are not known. This chain connects TRBV19 to TRBJ2-5; D possibly matches TRBD1 or TRBD2 (5 bases each). The CDR3, as DNA: TGTGCCAGTACCGGGACCGTACAAGAGACCCAGTACTTC. Its translation is CASTGTVQETQYF. Supplemented by reference TRBV19 and TRBJ2-5, the full variable domain reads DGGITQSPKYLFRKEGQNVTLSCEQNLNHDAMYWYRQDPGQGLRLIYYSQIVNDFQKGDIAEGYSVSREKKESFPLTVTSAQKNPTAFYLCASTGTVQETQYFGPGTRLLVL.